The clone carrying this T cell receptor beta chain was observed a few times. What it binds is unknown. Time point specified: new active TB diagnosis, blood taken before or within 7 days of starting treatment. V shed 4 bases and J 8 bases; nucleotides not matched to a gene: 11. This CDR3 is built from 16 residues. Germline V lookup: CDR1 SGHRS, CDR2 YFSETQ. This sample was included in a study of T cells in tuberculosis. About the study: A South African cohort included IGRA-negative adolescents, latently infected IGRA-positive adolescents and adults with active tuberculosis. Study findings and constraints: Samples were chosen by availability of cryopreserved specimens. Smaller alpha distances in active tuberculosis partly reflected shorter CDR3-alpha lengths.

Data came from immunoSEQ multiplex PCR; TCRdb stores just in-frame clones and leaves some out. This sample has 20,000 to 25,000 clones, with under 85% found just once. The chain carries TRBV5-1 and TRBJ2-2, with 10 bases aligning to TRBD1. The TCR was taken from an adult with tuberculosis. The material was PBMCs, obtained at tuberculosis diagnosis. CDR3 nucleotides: TGCGCCAGCAGCCCAGGACACAGGACAGGGGGTGGGGAGCTGTTTTTT. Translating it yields CASSPGHRTGGGELFF.